One sample yielded the 29 T cell receptor beta chains listed below, sequenced in a study of OX40 agonist ivuxolimab in advanced cancers. Some clones are missing from TCRdb's copy, which holds only in-frame ones; the method was immunoSEQ multiplex PCR. The sample records roughly 90,000 clones, about 90% being singletons. Sequenced here: CD4+ or CD8+ T cells sorted from blood, sampled in a trial of the OX40 agonist ivuxolimab. The receptors derive from an adult with an advanced solid tumor such as melanoma, head and neck, liver or kidney cancer.

The CDR3 sequence is CASSIRGTEAFF. CDR3 nucleotides: TGTGCCAGTAGTATACGGGGGACTGAAGCTTTCTTT. The chain combines TRBV19 with TRBJ1-1; TRBD1 might be the D (5 bases). Trimming left V 2 bases short and J 5 bases short, with 6 bases between. This CDR3 comprises 12 residues. Germline V gene lookup returns CDR1 LNHDA and CDR2 SQIVND (reference sequence).

The rearrangement uses TRBV27 and TRBJ2-1; 16 bases align to TRBD2. CDR1 and CDR2 from the germline V gene are MNHEY and SMNVEV (reference sequence). This CDR3 is 19 amino acids long. Trimming removed 7 bases from V and 1 base from J; junction bases left unmatched: 10. The CDR3 nucleotides read TGTGCCAGCATTCCGGGGGGGACTAGCGGGAGGGCGTCCTACAATGAGCAGTTCTTC. Translating gives CASIPGGTSGRASYNEQFF.

CDR3 sequence reads: CATRDSDQETQYF. DNA for the CDR3: TGTGCCACCAGGGACAGCGACCAAGAGACCCAGTACTTC. The chain is built from TRBV15 and TRBJ2-5; possibly TRBD1 for D (6 bases). Between the trimmed V and J ends, which lost 6 bases and 0 bases, there was a span of 8 bases. This CDR3 contains 13 residues. The germline V gene encodes CDR1 LNHNV and CDR2 YYDKDF (reference sequence). Full variable domain (missing parts from reference TRBV15 and TRBJ2-5): DAMVIQNPRYQVTQFGKPVTLSCSQTLNHNVMYWYQQKSSQAPKLLFHYYDKDFNNEADTPDNFQSRRPNTSFCFLDIRSPGLGDTAMYLCATRDSDQETQYFGPGTRLLVL.

The chain is built from TRBV30 and TRBJ1-1, with a tentative D call TRBD1 (6 bases). CDR1 is GTSNPN and CDR2 is SVGIG in the germline V gene (reference sequence). Trimming removed 4 bases at V and 10 bases at J, with 19 bases between. The CDR3 loop spans 13 amino acids. The CDR3 loop is CAWIVGTGLGAFF. DNA of the CDR3: TGTGCCTGGATTGTCGGCACAGGGTTAGGAGCTTTCTTT.

The chain recombines TRBV14 with TRBJ2-5; 8 bases line up with TRBD1. Germline V gene sequence: CDR1 SGHDN, CDR2 FVKESK. Trimming cost V 3 bases and J 2 bases; bases outside gene matches: 2. The CDR3 consists of 14 residues. The CDR3 is CASSQWTGQETQYF. CDR3 in DNA: TGTGCCAGCAGCCAGTGGACAGGGCAAGAGACCCAGTACTTC.

The V and J genes are TRBV6-5 and TRBJ1-4; 8 nucleotides line up with TRBD1. CDR1 and CDR2 from the germline V gene are MNHEY and SVGAGI. This CDR3 has 14 amino acids. The junction had 8 bases not matched to a gene; V was cut back by 6 bases and J by 8 bases. Here the CDR3 DNA reads TGTGCCAGCAGAACGTCCGGGACAGGCGAAAAACTGTTTTTT. It is translated as CASRTSGTGEKLFF.

The rearrangement joins TRBV10-3 to TRBJ1-1; D may be TRBD1 (6 bases). The CDR3 is 16 residues long. Germline CDR1 and CDR2: ENHRY and SYGVKD. V gave up 0 bases and J gave up 3 bases, with 14 bases separating them. The CDR3 region is CAISESRGGRDTEAFF. CDR3 coding DNA: TGTGCCATCAGTGAGTCTAGAGGGGGACGAGACACTGAAGCTTTCTTT.

The CDR3 is CATSRDWRADYQPQHF. CDR3 in DNA: TGTGCCACCAGCAGAGATTGGCGGGCAGATTATCAGCCCCAGCATTTT. The V call is TRBV15, the J call TRBJ1-5; D gene uncertain. Trimming cost V 0 bases and J 5 bases, with 14 bases left between them. The germline gives CDR1 LNHNV, CDR2 YYDKDF (reference sequence). The CDR3 runs 16 residues. Variable domain in full (rest from reference TRBV15 and TRBJ1-5): DAMVIQNPRYQVTQFGKPVTLSCSQTLNHNVMYWYQQKSSQAPKLLFHYYDKDFNNEADTPDNFQSRRPNTSFCFLDIRSPGLGDTAMYLCATSRDWRADYQPQHFGDGTRLSIL.

The chain couples TRBV30 to TRBJ2-5, with 10 bases matching TRBD2. V lost 2 bases, J lost 5 bases, and 5 bases stayed unmatched. CDR3 size: 14 residues. CDR1 and CDR2 from the germline V gene are GTSNPN and SVGIG (reference sequence). CDR3 DNA sequence: TGTGCCTGGAGTCTAGCGGGAGTTGAGGAGACCCAGTACTTC. Its protein is CAWSLAGVEETQYF.

The chain is built from TRBV2 and TRBJ2-7; unclear D gene. With 6 bases removed from V and 0 bases from J, the gap between germline ends came to 15 bases. The CDR3 spans 15 residues. Per germline, CDR1 SNHLY and CDR2 FYNNEI. CDR3: CASRVDLESSYEQYF. In nucleotides, the CDR3 is TGTGCCAGCAGGGTGGATCTAGAGAGCTCCTACGAGCAGTACTTC.

The chain uses TRBV19 and TRBJ2-7, with D tentatively TRBD1 (5 bases). Germline CDR1 LNHDA, CDR2 SQIVND (reference sequence). The CDR3 loop spans 13 amino acids. The ends were cut back, 6 bases at V and 3 bases at J, with 12 bases in the middle. The CDR3 loop is CASRETEYYEQYF. Here the CDR3 DNA reads TGTGCCAGTAGGGAGACAGAGTACTACGAGCAGTACTTC.

The rearrangement links TRBV29-1 to TRBJ2-1; D possibly corresponds to TRBD2 (5 bases). The CDR3 runs 16 residues. V lost 0 bases and J 1 base, leaving 13 bases between the germline ends. Germline V gene sequence: CDR1 SQVTM, CDR2 ANQGSEA. This CDR3 is CSVEDQRSASYNEQFF. CDR3 bases: TGCAGCGTTGAAGATCAGCGTAGCGCGTCCTACAATGAGCAGTTCTTC.

This clone was counted between two and nine times. V and J are TRBV7-8 and TRBJ2-3, with TRBD2 matching 7 bases. J gave up 4 bases and V 0 bases, and 13 bases lay outside the gene matches. The CDR3 contains 18 residues. Germline V gene sequence: CDR1 SGHVS, CDR2 FQNEAQ. The CDR3 bases are TGTGCCAGCAGCTTAGCGAGGGCTAGCGGAGGGGTGGCAGATACGCAGTATTTT. This encodes CASSLARASGGVADTQYF.

The sample holds a few counts of this clone. V and J are TRBV10-3 and TRBJ1-5, with 7 bases identical to TRBD1. V shed 10 bases and J 4 bases; nucleotides not matched to a gene: 10. Germline CDR1 and CDR2: ENHRY and SYGVKD. The CDR3 sequence is 14 residues long. The CDR3 is CASRGPGQNQPQHF. DNA for the CDR3: TGTGCCAGCAGGGGACCGGGACAGAATCAGCCCCAGCATTTT.

The chain is built from TRBV28 and TRBJ2-5; D is unclear. The CDR3 totals 15 residues. The V end lost 5 bases, the J end lost 5 bases, and 18 bases lay between the germline ends. Germline CDR1 is MDHEN and CDR2 is SYDVKM. For the CDR3, the DNA is TGTGCCAGCAGTCCGCCCCCAGGCGGATGGGAGACCCAGTACTTC. Protein: CASSPPPGGWETQYF.

J is TRBJ1-6 and V is TRBV19; D gene ambiguous. The CDR3 consists of 15 residues. Per the germline V gene, CDR1 is LNHDA and CDR2 is SQIVND (reference sequence). The germline V and J ends were trimmed by 1 base and 7 bases, with 11 bases remaining between them. DNA of the CDR3: TGTGCCAGTAGTATAGCTGCGGACGGGAATTCACCCCTCCACTTT. It codes for CASSIAADGNSPLHF. The whole variable domain, filled in from reference TRBV19 and TRBJ1-6, reads DGGITQSPKYLFRKEGQNVTLSCEQNLNHDAMYWYRQDPGQGLRLIYYSQIVNDFQKGDIAEGYSVSREKKESFPLTVTSAQKNPTAFYLCASSIAADGNSPLHFGNGTRLTVT.

The V gene is TRBV11-2, the J gene TRBJ1-1; the match to TRBD1 covers 9 bases. The CDR3 contains 15 residues. V shed 5 bases, J shed 2 bases, and the junction held 6 bases outside the gene matches. Germline loops: CDR1 SGHAT, CDR2 FQNNGV. Here the CDR3 DNA reads TGTGCCAGCAGCGCCGGACAGGGGCGAAACACTGAAGCTTTCTTT. It specifies CASSAGQGRNTEAFF.

CDR3 coding DNA: TGTGCCAGCAGCTTAAATTTGGGGACGAAAGTCTACGAGCAGTACTTC. Amino acids: CASSLNLGTKVYEQYF. The chain couples TRBV7-9 to TRBJ2-7, with D perhaps given as TRBD1 or TRBD2 (5 bases each). V was trimmed by 2 bases and J by 3 bases, leaving 17 bases between them. The germline V gene has CDR1 SEHNR and CDR2 FQNEAQ (reference sequence). This CDR3 contains 16 residues.

The rearrangement joins TRBV19 to TRBJ1-5; 8 bases align to TRBD1. The ends lost 5 bases at V and 6 bases at J; junction bases unmatched: 6. CDR3 length equals 14 residues. CDR1 and CDR2 (germline): LNHDA, SQIVND (reference sequence). The CDR3 DNA reads as TGTGCCAGTAGTCCACAGGGGGGAGGTCAGCCCCAGCATTTT. Its protein product is CASSPQGGGQPQHF.

The chain recombines TRBV9 with TRBJ2-3; the D call may be TRBD1 or TRBD2 (6 bases each). Trimming removed 1 base from V and 1 base from J, with 19 bases in between. Germline V gene lookup returns CDR1 SGDLS and CDR2 YYNGEE. This CDR3 has 18 residues. This CDR3 reads CASSVRAGGSRGTDTQYF. The CDR3 DNA is TGTGCCAGCAGCGTAAGAGCCGGGGGCAGCCGGGGCACAGATACGCAGTATTTT.

The rearrangement links TRBV30 to TRBJ2-1, with D possibly being TRBD2 (5 bases). The ends were cut back, 1 base at V and 4 bases at J, with 17 bases in the middle. From germline, CDR1 is GTSNPN and CDR2 SVGIG (reference sequence). The CDR3 length is 16 residues. In DNA, the CDR3 is TGTGCCTGGAGTGACGCATCCAAGCGGACTTACAATGAGCAGTTCTTC. It specifies CAWSDASKRTYNEQFF.

This sequence joins TRBV13 and TRBJ1-2, with 8 bases that match TRBD1. J gave up 4 bases and V 6 bases, and 10 bases lay outside the gene matches. Germline assignment: CDR1 PRHDT and CDR2 FYEKMQ (reference sequence). The CDR3 covers 15 residues. The CDR3 loop is CASSFGQGGGYGYTF. CDR3 nucleotide sequence: TGTGCCAGCAGTTTCGGACAGGGAGGGGGCTATGGCTACACCTTC.

The V and J genes are TRBV23-1 and TRBJ1-3; unclear D gene. TRBV23-1 is an ORF, and what it does is uncertain. With 0 bases removed from V and 0 bases from J, the gap between germline ends came to 9 bases. The CDR3 spans 16 residues. In nucleotides, the CDR3 is TGCGCCAGCAGTCAATCGCAGAGCAGCTCTGGAAACACCATATATTTT. Its translation is CASSQSQSSSGNTIYF.

The V and J genes are TRBV7-2 and TRBJ1-2; D is unresolved. Between the trimmed V and J ends, which lost 4 bases and 3 bases, there was a span of 15 bases. This CDR3 contains 15 residues. The germline CDR1 and CDR2 sequences are SGHTA and FQGNSA. CDR3 protein: CASSSYRSEDYGYTF. In DNA form, the CDR3 reads TGTGCCAGCAGCTCCTACCGGTCAGAAGACTATGGCTACACCTTC.

The genes are TRBV30 and TRBJ1-1; the D gene is possibly TRBD1 (6 bases). The ends were cut back, 0 bases at V and 11 bases at J, with 10 bases in the middle. Per germline, CDR1 GTSNPN and CDR2 SVGIG (reference sequence). The CDR3 runs to 11 residues. The CDR3 is CAWSVGQGAFF. The CDR3 region has the DNA TGTGCCTGGAGTGTAGGTCAGGGGGCTTTCTTT.

V usage is TRBV7-2 and J usage is TRBJ2-1; tentatively, D is TRBD2 (5 bases). The germline V gene encodes CDR1 SGHTA and CDR2 FQGNSA. The CDR3 runs 13 residues. V lost 5 bases to trimming and J lost 10 bases, with 15 bases between them. The CDR3 sequence: CASSLVRSGEQFF. CDR3 coding DNA: TGTGCCAGCAGCCTAGTCCGAAGCGGAGAGCAGTTCTTC. Variable domain in full (rest from reference TRBV7-2 and TRBJ2-1): GAGVSQSPSNKVTEKGKDVELRCDPISGHTALYWYRQSLGQGLEFLIYFQGNSAPDKSGLPSDRFSAERTGGSVSTLTIQRTQQEDSAVYLCASSLVRSGEQFFGPGTRLTVL.

The chain uses TRBV10-3 and TRBJ2-3; the D gene could be TRBD1 or TRBD2 (5 bases each). The CDR3 sequence is 14 residues long. Trimming shortened V by 10 bases and J by 0 bases, and 14 bases separated the two germline ends. Germline values: CDR1 ENHRY, CDR2 SYGVKD. This CDR3 reads CATNGAISTDTQYF. CDR3 coding DNA: TGTGCCACCAACGGGGCTATCAGCACAGATACGCAGTATTTT.

The chain uses TRBV11-2 and TRBJ2-7, with 7 nucleotides matching TRBD2. Germline V gene data show CDR1 as SGHAT and CDR2 as FQNNGV. V was clipped by 2 bases and J by 2 bases; unmatched bases: 6. The CDR3 contains 15 residues. CDR3 sequence: CASSLSNGRTYEQYF. The CDR3 DNA reads TGTGCCAGCAGCTTAAGTAACGGGAGGACCTACGAGCAGTACTTC. The complete variable domain, with remaining parts taken from reference TRBV11-2 and TRBJ2-7, reads EAGVAQSPRYKIIEKRQSVAFWCNPISGHATLYWYQQILGQGPKLLIQFQNNGVVDDSQLPKDRFSAERLKGVDSTLKIQPAKLEDSAVYLCASSLSNGRTYEQYFGPGTRLTVT.

V gene TRBV4-1 combines with J gene TRBJ2-5, with 10 bases that match TRBD2. The end of the DNA aligns better with TRBJ2-7, so the J call may be wrong. The CDR3 loop spans 15 amino acids. In germline, CDR1 is MGHRA, CDR2 YSYEKL. The CDR3 sequence is CASSPIAGGTYEQYF. CDR3 in DNA: TGCGCCAGCAGCCCAATAGCGGGGGGTACCTACGAGCAGTACTTC.